The rows below give T cell receptor beta chains drawn from one sample of a study of CD8+ T cells in alopecia areata. The data were produced by immunoSEQ multiplex PCR, yet TCRdb's version contains in-frame clones alone and is incomplete. In the table there are around 210,000 clones, 64% of which are singletons. The input for sequencing was CD4+ T cells sorted from blood, taken at week 4, from a patient treated with tofacitinib. Source of these receptors: a human donor with alopecia areata. Both conserved end residues are part of each CDR3. Rows give clone size only sometimes, using once, few, many, or a class for an expanded clone.

clone size	V gene	J gene	CDR3 protein
once	TRBV11-2	TRBJ1-2	CASSSNTGGAGYTF
NA	TRBV2	TRBJ2-1	CASRGPVSYNEQFF
NA	TRBV30	TRBJ2-1	CAWSSGDEQFF
few	TRBV18	TRBJ1-5	CASSPSRQNSNQPQHF
few	TRBV29-1	TRBJ2-7	CSVARGNYEQYF
NA	TRBV4-3	TRBJ1-2	CASSQDTGRGGYTF
NA	TRBV11-2	TRBJ1-1	CASSLTDRNTEAFF
NA	TRBV15	TRBJ1-2	CATSRGRDNYGYTF
NA	TRBV9	TRBJ2-3	CASSVQPTDTQYF
NA	TRBV29-1	TRBJ2-7	CSVGDSWYEQYF
NA	TRBV2	TRBJ1-5	CASSEQGANQPQHF
once	TRBV27	TRBJ2-2	CASSLMGSNTGELFF
NA	TRBV7-2	TRBJ1-6	CASSLETGRSPLHF
few	TRBV4-3	TRBJ2-5	CASSQEFSGGAFETQYF
NA	TRBV20-1	TRBJ1-1	CSATDTTEAFF
NA	TRBV29-1	TRBJ2-6	CSVYLGSGANVLTF
NA	TRBV7-2	TRBJ2-5	CASSPGLAGVAALGETQYF
NA	TRBV9	TRBJ2-7	CASSVADSGVYEQYF
NA	TRBV29-1	TRBJ1-2	CSVEVGGTYGYTF
NA	TRBV7-2	TRBJ2-1	CASSLAGGAYNEQFF
once	TRBV9	TRBJ1-2	CASGRRAYGYTF
NA	TRBV25-1	TRBJ2-7	CASRGIGYEQYF
few	TRBV2	TRBJ1-2	CASSYSGGYTF
few	TRBV11-3	TRBJ2-1	CASSHLYPGQGSDEQFF
NA	TRBV25-1	TRBJ2-5	CASSQGEETQYF